This T cell receptor (beta chain) was observed in a study of cytomegalovirus exposure and HLA in healthy donors. Background on the study: It was reported in a later analysis that the 100 to 150 validation repertoires used the same platform as the approximately 600 first-cohort repertoires.

The CDR3 contains 17 residues. Trimming removed 4 bases from V and 5 bases from J; junction bases left unmatched: 9. Germline-derived CDR1 and CDR2 are SGHNT and YYREEE (reference sequence). TCRdb's table, derived via immunoSEQ multiplex PCR, lists solely in-frame clones and lacks some. The table includes some 200,000 clones, roughly 84% detected once. This chain joins TRBV5-4 and TRBJ2-5; TRBD2 agrees at 15 bases. Material for sequencing was PBMCs. The clonotype originates from a woman in her thirties in good health and CMV-seropositive. CDR3 loop: CASSEGLAGGSRETQYF. Here the CDR3 DNA reads TGTGCCAGCAGCGAGGGACTAGCGGGAGGAAGTCGGGAGACCCAGTACTTC.